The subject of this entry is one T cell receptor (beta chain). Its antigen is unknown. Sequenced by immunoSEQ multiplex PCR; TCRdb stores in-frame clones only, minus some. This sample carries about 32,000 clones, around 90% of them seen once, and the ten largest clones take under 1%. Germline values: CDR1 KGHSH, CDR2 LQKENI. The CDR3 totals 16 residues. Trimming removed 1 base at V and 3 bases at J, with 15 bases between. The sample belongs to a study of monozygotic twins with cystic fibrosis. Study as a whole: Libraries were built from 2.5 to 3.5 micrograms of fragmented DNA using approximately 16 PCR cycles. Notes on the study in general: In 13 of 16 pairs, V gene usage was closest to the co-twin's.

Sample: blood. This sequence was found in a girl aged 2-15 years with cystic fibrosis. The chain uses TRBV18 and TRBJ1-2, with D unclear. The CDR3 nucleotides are TGTGCCAGCTCACCACAACCGCCCAAGGTGGACTATGGCTACACCTTC. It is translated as CASSPQPPKVDYGYTF.